The present T cell receptor beta chain was sequenced within a study of blood T cell repertoires in COVID-19. Study as a whole: Samples came from the United States, Italy and Spain, spanning acute and convalescent COVID-19. From T cells, B-cell-depleted T cells, or PBMCs came the material, which was cDNA or gDNA.

How the authors handled the data: Reference gene primer amplification in the assay estimated nucleated cell counts. Generated by immunoSEQ multiplex PCR, the TCRdb table keeps only in-frame clones and is missing some. V, J and clone size are taken as reported in that table, and D and trimming were inferred from the DNA itself. The profile shows 200,000 to 250,000 clones, 88% of them singletons. Germline V gives CDR1 MDHEN, CDR2 SYDVKM. CDR3 size: 16 residues. The V end was cut by 3 bases, the J end by 3 bases, with 12 bases between. The chain recombines TRBV28 with TRBJ2-6, with D possibly TRBD1 on 5 matching bases. Input material: peripheral blood. The clonotype was recovered from a man younger than 35 with active or convalescent COVID-19. The CDR3 DNA reads as TGTGCCAGCAGTTTTCGCCAGGGTGGTGGGGCCAACGTCCTGACTTTC. It yields the protein CASSFRQGGGANVLTF. The full variable domain, its missing parts supplied by reference TRBV28 and TRBJ2-6, is DVKVTQSSRYLVKRTGEKVFLECVQDMDHENMFWYRQDPGLGLRLIYFSYDVKMKEKGDIPEGYSVSREKKERFSLILESASTNQTSMYLCASSFRQGGGANVLTFGAGSRLTVL.